Below are 9 T cell receptor beta chains sequenced from a single sample in a study of cytomegalovirus exposure and HLA in healthy donors. The PCR ran on 60 Vbeta and 13 Jbeta primers. Assay: immunoSEQ multiplex PCR; the TCRdb copy retains only in-frame clones and omits some. This table has about 69,000 clones, roughly 74% appearing once. The sample consisted of PBMCs. Receptors were obtained from a woman aged 60-75 years in good health and CMV-seropositive.

About this clone itself: The junction shows a germline mismatch at one end, possibly a read error. V gene TRBV28 combines with J gene TRBJ1-2, with D tentatively TRBD1 (5 bases). The CDR3 totals 12 residues. Germline loops: CDR1 MDHEN, CDR2 SYDVKM. The CDR3 DNA reads TGCGTGGGAGGGGCCGATAACTATGGCTACACCTTC. Translated, it gives CVGGADNYGYTF.

This clone turned up a few times. J is TRBJ1-2 and V is TRBV19, with D uncertain. The CDR3 runs to 16 residues. Trimming cost V 7 bases and J 1 base, with 19 bases left between them. Germline values: CDR1 LNHDA, CDR2 SQIVND (reference sequence). As DNA, the CDR3 is TGTGCCAGTACCCCGGACTATTTCCCCAATAACTATGGCTACACCTTC. Its protein product is CASTPDYFPNNYGYTF.

This chain uses TRBV11-1 with TRBJ1-2; D gene uncertain. The V gene lost 1 base and the J gene lost 4 bases, with 4 bases spanning the gap. Germline CDR1 SGHAT, CDR2 FQDESV (reference sequence). There are 12 residues in the CDR3. The CDR3 nucleotides read TGTGCCAGCAGCTTAGGCAGCTATGGCTACACCTTC. This translates into CASSLGSYGYTF. The whole variable domain, filled in from reference TRBV11-1 and TRBJ1-2, reads EAEVAQSPRYKITEKSQAVAFWCDPISGHATLYWYRQILGQGPELLVQFQDESVVDDSQLPKDRFSAERLKGVDSTLKIQPAELGDSAMYLCASSLGSYGYTFGSGTRLTVV.

This chain joins TRBV30 and TRBJ1-2; D uncertain. Germline lookup yields CDR1 GTSNPN and CDR2 SVGIG (reference sequence). Trimming removed 2 bases from V and 0 bases from J, with 7 bases in between. This CDR3 region has 13 residues. The CDR3: CAWSSGSNYGYTF. CDR3 nucleotides: TGTGCCTGGAGTTCAGGATCTAACTATGGCTACACCTTC.

The gene calls are TRBV7-2 and TRBJ2-2; maybe TRBD1 (6 bases). CDR1 and CDR2 (germline): SGHTA, FQGNSA. Deletions cut 1 base from V and 4 bases from J, with 7 bases between. The CDR3 covers 14 residues. The CDR3 reads CASSLVGGTGELFF. The CDR3 DNA follows: TGTGCCAGCAGCTTAGTAGGGGGCACCGGGGAGCTGTTTTTT.

The CDR3 is CASSLRQGGGTEAFF. CDR3 in DNA: TGTGCCAGCAGCTTGAGGCAGGGTGGCGGCACTGAAGCTTTCTTT. This rearrangement joins TRBV5-4 to TRBJ1-1, with D tentatively TRBD1 (5 bases). CDR1 is SGHNT and CDR2 is YYREEE in the germline V gene (reference sequence). The CDR3 sequence is 15 residues long. Trimming removed 1 base from V and 4 bases from J, with 14 bases in between. The variable domain in full, completed from reference TRBV5-4 and TRBJ1-1, reads ETGVTQSPTHLIKTRGQQVTLRCSSQSGHNTVSWYQQALGQGPQFIFQYYREEENGRGNFPPRFSGLQFPNYSSELNVNALELDDSALYLCASSLRQGGGTEAFFGQGTRLTVV.

The chain employs TRBV5-1 and TRBJ1-2; TRBD1 might be the D (5 bases). Deletions cut 4 bases from V and 2 bases from J, with 15 bases between. Per the germline V gene, CDR1 is SGHRS and CDR2 is YFSETQ. CDR3 size: 15 residues. CDR3 amino acids: CASSEASGHNYGYTF. As DNA, the CDR3 is TGCGCCAGCAGCGAGGCTTCCGGACACAACTATGGCTACACCTTC.

This clone was found once. The rearrangement links TRBV29-1 to TRBJ1-3; D perhaps matches TRBD1 (5 bases). This CDR3 region has 14 residues. CDR1 is SQVTM and CDR2 is ANQGSEA in the germline V gene. The V end lost 6 bases, the J end lost 0 bases, and 12 bases lay between the germline ends. The CDR3 sequence is CSVDGTLSGNTIYF. Written as DNA, the CDR3 is TGCAGCGTGGACGGGACTCTCTCTGGAAACACCATATATTTT.

The rearrangement links TRBV5-1 to TRBJ1-3; D is uncertain. Germline V lookup: CDR1 SGHRS, CDR2 YFSETQ. Deletions cut 4 bases from V and 0 bases from J, with 11 bases between. CDR3 length: 15 amino acids. The CDR3 DNA reads as TGCGCCAGCAGCCCGGGTCAAAACTCTGGAAACACCATATATTTT. This gives the protein CASSPGQNSGNTIYF.